The 2 T cell receptor beta chains below were found in one sample sequenced in a study of blood T cell repertoires in COVID-19. The table came from immunoSEQ multiplex PCR; TCRdb's copy has only in-frame clones and leaves some out. The table has over 40,000 clones, approximately 86% seen once. The sample taken for sequencing was peripheral blood. Receptors originate from a middle-aged man with acute or convalescent COVID-19.

The rearrangement links TRBV3-1 (or the pseudogene TRBV3-2) to TRBJ2-2, with 11 bases aligning to TRBD2. Looked up from germline, CDR1 is LGHDT and CDR2 is YNNKEL (reference sequence). The CDR3 has 18 amino acids. The V and J ends lost 3 bases and 2 bases, in that order; junction bases with no gene match: 8. As DNA, the CDR3 is TGTGCCAGCAGCCAGTGGCTAGCGGGGGGAACCAACACCGGGGAGCTGTTTTTT. Encoded protein: CASSQWLAGGTNTGELFF.

V usage is TRBV19 and J usage is TRBJ2-7; D perhaps matches TRBD2 (7 bases). V was pared by 5 bases and J by 4 bases, with 21 bases between. CDR1 is LNHDA, CDR2 SQIVND, per germline (reference sequence). The CDR3 is 16 amino acids. CDR3 protein: CASSWASGGGAYEQYF. As DNA, the CDR3 is TGTGCCAGTAGTTGGGCCTCCGGCGGGGGCGCTTACGAGCAGTACTTC.